Below are 11 T cell receptor beta chains sequenced from a single sample in a study of blood T cell repertoires in COVID-19. TCRdb keeps only in-frame clones here, not all; method: immunoSEQ multiplex PCR. The table records 70,000 to 85,000 clones, more than 90% of them present only once. The sample consisted of peripheral blood. These receptors originate from a human donor in a cohort sampled during active COVID-19.

The chain uses TRBV15 and TRBJ2-1, with TRBD2 matching over 10 bases. The V segment lost 4 bases and the J segment 5 bases; nucleotides outside the gene matches: 8. Germline CDR1 and CDR2: LNHNV and YYDKDF (reference sequence). The CDR3 is 16 residues long. The CDR3 DNA reads as TGTGCCACCAGCAATGCTAGCGGGAGATTGGACAATGAGCAGTTCTTC. Protein product: CATSNASGRLDNEQFF.

The chain uses TRBV19 and TRBJ1-5; TRBD1 matches 10 bases. After removal of 9 bases from V and 2 bases from J, the junction contained 10 bases not matched to a gene. The CDR3 length is 16 residues. Germline V CDR1 and CDR2: LNHDA, SQIVND (reference sequence). The CDR3 loop is CASSLRQGAGNQPQHF. The CDR3 bases are TGTGCCAGCAGTCTTCGACAGGGGGCCGGCAATCAGCCCCAGCATTTT.

J is TRBJ2-1 and V is TRBV6-6, with D uncertain. The CDR3 is 14 residues long. Per the germline V gene, CDR1 is MNHNY and CDR2 is SVGAGI (reference sequence). Trimming left V 0 bases short and J 5 bases short, with 8 bases between. This chain's CDR3 is CASSYSATHNEQFF. The CDR3 nucleotides are TGTGCCAGCAGTTACTCGGCGACACACAATGAGCAGTTCTTC.

V usage is TRBV18 and J usage is TRBJ2-1; 8 bases match TRBD1. This CDR3 is 16 amino acids long. CDR1 is KGHSH and CDR2 is LQKENI in the germline V gene. The J segment lost 8 bases and the V segment lost 3 bases, leaving 12 bases of the junction unmatched. CDR3 nucleotides: TGTGCCAGCTCACCTGAGGACAGGGTTCGTAGCGATGAGCAGTTCTTC. Translation: CASSPEDRVRSDEQFF.

The chain couples TRBV24-1 to TRBJ2-7, with 7 bases lining up with TRBD1. Germline V gene data show CDR1 as KGHDR and CDR2 as SFDVKD. This CDR3 has 15 residues. J was trimmed by 2 bases and V by 2 bases; bases with no gene match: 5. In DNA form, the CDR3 reads TGTGCCACCAGTGATTCGGGCAGGGGGACCTACGAGCAGTACTTC. Its protein product is CATSDSGRGTYEQYF.

The chain couples TRBV6-5 to TRBJ1-5, with 8 bases lining up with TRBD1. Trimming took 6 bases from V and 9 from J; bases not matched to a gene: 10. CDR1 is MNHEY and CDR2 is SVGAGI in the germline V gene. The CDR3 spans 14 residues. The CDR3 loop is CASSQDRGIWPQHF. CDR3 in DNA: TGTGCCAGCAGCCAAGACAGGGGTATCTGGCCCCAGCATTTT.

This chain links TRBV4-3 with TRBJ2-3; 9 nucleotides line up with TRBD2. The CDR3 is 15 amino acids. Germline loops: CDR1 LGHNA, CDR2 YSLEER. Losses at the gene ends were 2 bases for V and 11 bases for J; bases not matched to a gene: 11. This chain's CDR3 is CASSQLAGTPGGQYF. Written as DNA, the CDR3 is TGCGCCAGCAGCCAACTAGCGGGAACCCCAGGTGGGCAGTATTTT.

The chain links TRBV9 to TRBJ1-6, with 8 bases that match TRBD1. CDR1 and CDR2 from the germline V gene are SGDLS and YYNGEE. V trimming: 1 base; J trimming: 8 bases; junction bases outside the gene matches: 17. The length of the CDR3 is 19 residues. The CDR3 reads CASSVQPLGRGLGDSPLHF. The CDR3 nucleotides read TGTGCCAGCAGCGTACAACCCCTGGGCAGGGGGCTAGGGGATTCACCCCTCCACTTT.

J is TRBJ2-5 and V is TRBV5-4; 7 bases line up with TRBD1. The V and J ends lost 2 bases and 1 base, in that order; junction bases with no gene match: 2. The CDR3 extends over 14 amino acids. Germline V gene sequence: CDR1 SGHNT, CDR2 YYREEE (reference sequence). The CDR3 reads CASSFRGSQETQYF. CDR3 nucleotide sequence: TGTGCCAGCAGCTTCAGGGGGAGCCAAGAGACCCAGTACTTC. Complete variable domain (other parts from reference TRBV5-4 and TRBJ2-5): ETGVTQSPTHLIKTRGQQVTLRCSSQSGHNTVSWYQQALGQGPQFIFQYYREEENGRGNFPPRFSGLQFPNYSSELNVNALELDDSALYLCASSFRGSQETQYFGPGTRLLVL.

V is TRBV4-3 and J is TRBJ2-5; D is perhaps TRBD2 (7 bases). This CDR3 comprises 18 residues. V gave up 0 bases and J gave up 1 base, with 18 bases separating them. Germline V gene sequence: CDR1 LGHNA, CDR2 YSLEER. CDR3 sequence (DNA): TGCGCCAGCAGCCAAGAGGGCCGGGGGGCAGGGCGCCAAGAGACCCAGTACTTC. Protein sequence: CASSQEGRGAGRQETQYF.

CDR3 coding DNA: TGTGCCAGCTCTCCTGCGGGAGGGCCTAAGACAGATACGCAGTATTTT. Protein sequence: CASSPAGGPKTDTQYF. J is TRBJ2-3 and V is TRBV5-4, with 9 bases that match TRBD2. CDR3 length: 16 amino acids. CDR1 is SGHNT, CDR2 YYREEE, per germline (reference sequence). Trimming removed 7 bases from V and 3 bases from J; junction bases left unmatched: 12.